This T cell receptor (beta chain) stems from a study of blood T cell repertoires in COVID-19. Study overall: Both acute and convalescent COVID-19 samples were obtained from the United States, Italy and Spain.

Original processing notes: Estimated nucleated cell counts came from reference gene primer amplification. The method was immunoSEQ multiplex PCR; TCRdb's version includes in-frame clones alone and lacks a portion of them. V, J and clone size were drawn from that table, and D and trimming were deduced from the DNA. The sample lists around 280,000 clones, around 84% seen once, with over 1% in the top ten. Germline values: CDR1 PRHDT, CDR2 FYEKMQ (reference sequence). The V gene end was trimmed by 4 bases and the J gene end by 1 base; junction bases not matched to a gene: 1. The CDR3 totals 14 residues.

This clonotype originated in a man in his sixties or seventies with acute or convalescent COVID-19. The V gene is TRBV13, the J gene TRBJ1-5, with 7 bases aligning to TRBD1. Specimen: peripheral blood. The CDR3 region is CASSYRGSNQPQHF. The DNA for the CDR3 is TGTGCCAGCAGCTACAGGGGAAGCAATCAGCCCCAGCATTTT.